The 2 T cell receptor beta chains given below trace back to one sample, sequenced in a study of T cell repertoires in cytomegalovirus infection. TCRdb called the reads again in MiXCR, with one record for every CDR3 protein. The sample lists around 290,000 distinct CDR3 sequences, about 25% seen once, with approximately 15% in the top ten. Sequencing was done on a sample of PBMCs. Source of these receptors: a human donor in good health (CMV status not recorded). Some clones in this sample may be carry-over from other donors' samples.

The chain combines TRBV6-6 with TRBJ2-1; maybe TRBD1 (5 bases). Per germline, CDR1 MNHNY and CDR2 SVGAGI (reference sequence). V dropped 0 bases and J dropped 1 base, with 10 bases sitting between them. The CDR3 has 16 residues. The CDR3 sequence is CASSYSVRTSYNEQFF. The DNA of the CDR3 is TGTGCCAGCAGTTACTCGGTCCGGACATCCTACAATGAGCAGTTCTTC.

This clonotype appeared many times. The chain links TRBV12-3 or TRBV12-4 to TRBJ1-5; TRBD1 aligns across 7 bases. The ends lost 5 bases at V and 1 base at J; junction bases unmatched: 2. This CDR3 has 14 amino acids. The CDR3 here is CASSPDRSNQPQHF. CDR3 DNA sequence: TGTGCCAGCAGTCCGGACAGGAGCAATCAGCCCCAGCATTTT.